Included here is one T cell receptor beta chain sequence, with context. This clonotype appeared many times. Its antigen is still unknown. Per-base qualities were not stored, and no clone one base away is much larger. Stable Graves' hyperthyroidism was defined as no progression to ophthalmopathy during 18 months of follow-up. Hyperthyroidism patients were aged 18 to 65 years and newly diagnosed, with disease duration of less than 2 months. Any patient with an uncontrolled infection, another autoimmune disease, pregnancy or lactation was excluded. Diagnoses were established on the basis of clinical symptoms, serum thyroxine and TRAb, thyroid ultrasound, and orbital computed tomography. PBMCs were separated from roughly 9.6 ml of fresh peripheral blood using Ficoll-Paque density gradient centrifugation. Trizol reagent was used to extract total RNA, and RNA quality was then checked on an Agilent 2100 Bioanalyzer.

The TCR beta CDR3 regions were amplified from RNA transcripts. A first-round RT-PCR of the TCR CDR3 used the HTBI primer set with the Qiagen OneStep RT-PCR kit. Libraries were constructed in a second round of multiplex PCR, after which size selection and purification were carried out. Libraries were sequenced paired-end with 100 bp reads on an Illumina HiSeq2000. Turning to the authors' computational methods: SOAPnuke was used to process the raw data, with reads discarded if the reads contained adapters or uncalled bases, had a mean Phred below 15, or lacked an exact constant-primer or identifier match. COPE v1.2.5 was used to merge high-quality paired reads, and clonotypes were defined as unique nucleotide sequences. MiTCR v1.1 was used to align the clonotypes against IMGT TRBV, TRBD and TRBJ reference segments. The analysis included only V-J combinations with a frequency above 0.0001, which together covered more than 99% of the repertoires. A TCS score was defined as the ratio between F50 (clonal expansion) and ExV (chaos), using BLOSUM62-based TCRdist between CDR3 peptides within each V-J. Welch's t-statistics and random forest reduced around 520 V-J features to roughly 13, which were used in a naive Bayes classifier (R e1071). The raw public data were reprocessed by TCRdb itself: fastp quality trimming at Q25, MiXCR clonotype calling, in-frame beta chains only. Every CDR3 protein is listed once, alongside the most common genes and DNA of its rows. TCRdb, not the authors, supplied the V and J calls. This sample comprises 400,000 to 550,000 distinct CDR3 sequences, around 15% of them detected only once. Of the sample, around 17% falls within the top ten clones.

This sample was taken from a study of T cells in Graves' hyperthyroidism and ophthalmopathy (dated by TCRdb to between 2018 and 2020). At the level of the whole study: Peripheral blood was collected at initial diagnosis, before any treatment. The 100 or so discovery patients were divided at random into training and test sets in a 7:3 ratio. TCR Vbeta CDR3 sequencing of 140 or so peripheral blood samples (roughly 41 ophthalmopathy, around 80 hyperthyroidism and roughly 17 progressor patients) is reported in the paper. A discovery cohort of around 98 patients, 43 with Graves' ophthalmopathy and 57 with stable Graves' hyperthyroidism, was used to find distinguishing TCR V-J signatures. The study also compared thyroid tissue and blood T-cell repertoires from 5 to 7 Graves' hyperthyroidism patients. Following sampling, methimazole starting at 30 mg daily was given to hyperthyroidism patients, and high-dose intravenous methylprednisolone was given to ophthalmopathy patients. Whether ophthalmopathy could be predicted prospectively was tested in an independent validation cohort made up of 18 to 20 hyperthyroidism patients plus 17 patients who later progressed to ophthalmopathy.

The paper's findings and limits, for the study overall: In validation, the model predicted progression to ophthalmopathy a median of around six months before onset, with approximately 70% sensitivity and 72.22% specificity. Ophthalmopathy was separated from stable hyperthyroidism by a 13 V-J signature model, with around 90% sensitivity and 81% to 82% specificity obtained in cross-validation and 80%/75% obtained in testing. Blood samples also contained most of the expanded thyroid clonotypes (frequency above 0.001), which suggests that blood repertoires may reflect thyroid immune responses. Sample size was not statistically predetermined, and blinding of investigators to group allocation was not performed.

V ends up 0 bases short and J 3 bases short, with an unmatched junction base count of 3. CDR3 length: 16 amino acids, cysteine to phenylalanine. This entry keeps only the CDR3 DNA: 48 bases, framed from base 1. From the germline V gene, CDR1 is SGHVS and CDR2 is FNYEAQ. Here the chain combines TRBV7-6 and TRBJ2-1, with 9 bases aligning to TRBD2. The TCR comes from a woman aged 18-29 years with Graves' hyperthyroidism. Sequenced: blood. The DNA sequence reads TGTGCCAGCAGCTTAGCTAGCGGGAGCATCTACAATGAGCAGTTCTTC. Its protein reads: CASSLASGSIYNEQFF.